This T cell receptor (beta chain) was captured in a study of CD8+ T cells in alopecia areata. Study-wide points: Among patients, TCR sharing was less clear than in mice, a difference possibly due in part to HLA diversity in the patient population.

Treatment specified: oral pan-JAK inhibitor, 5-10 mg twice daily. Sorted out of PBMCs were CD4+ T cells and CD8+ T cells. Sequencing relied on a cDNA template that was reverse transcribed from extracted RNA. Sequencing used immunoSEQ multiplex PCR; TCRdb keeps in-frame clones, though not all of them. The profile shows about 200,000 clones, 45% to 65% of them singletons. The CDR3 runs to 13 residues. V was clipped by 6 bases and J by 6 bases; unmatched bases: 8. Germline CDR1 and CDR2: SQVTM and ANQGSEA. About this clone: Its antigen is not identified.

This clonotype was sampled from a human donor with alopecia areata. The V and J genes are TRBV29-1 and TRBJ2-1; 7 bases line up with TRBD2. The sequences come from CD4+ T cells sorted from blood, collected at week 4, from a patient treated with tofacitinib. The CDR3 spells CSVSLAVLNEQFF. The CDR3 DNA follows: TGCAGCGTGTCCCTAGCGGTACTCAATGAGCAGTTCTTC.